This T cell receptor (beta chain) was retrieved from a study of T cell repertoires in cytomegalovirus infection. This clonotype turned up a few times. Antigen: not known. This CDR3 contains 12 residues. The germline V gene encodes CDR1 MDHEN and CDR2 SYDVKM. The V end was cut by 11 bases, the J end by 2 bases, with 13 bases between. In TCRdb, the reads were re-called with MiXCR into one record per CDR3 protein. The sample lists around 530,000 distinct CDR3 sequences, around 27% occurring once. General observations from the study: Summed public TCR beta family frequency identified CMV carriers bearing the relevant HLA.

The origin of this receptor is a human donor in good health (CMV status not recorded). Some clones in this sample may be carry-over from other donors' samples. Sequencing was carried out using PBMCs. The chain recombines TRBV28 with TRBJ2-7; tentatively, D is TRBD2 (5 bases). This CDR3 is CASCRGTYEQYF. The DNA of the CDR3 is TGTGCCTCATGTCGAGGGACCTACGAGCAGTACTTC.